This T cell receptor beta chain was sequenced during a study of blood T cells in healthy people across ages (dated by TCRdb to the mid-2010s). Describing the broader study: In model experiments, template switching captured roughly one uniquely barcoded TCR beta cDNA molecule for every two T cells. To avoid experimental bias, donors of different ages were randomly spread across the sequencing lanes. The study measured age-related changes in TCR beta repertoire diversity using deep sequencing normalized with unique cDNA molecular identifiers. Donors were grouped into four age groups: young (average 16 years), middle-aged (around 39), aged (around 62) and long-lived (approximately 78). Two additional independent replicas of 1 million unique cDNA reads from the same blood draw were analyzed for two donors (one aged 18 to 30 and one aged 80 or older). The study at large found these results: Since profiling was done on bulk unsorted PBMCs, naive and antigen-experienced compartments could not be conclusively compared. As age increased, observed TCR beta diversity per million T cells dropped in a roughly linear way, and a significant reduction was already evident by age roughly 40. Estimates of total diversity based on one million sequenced T cells were regarded as lower bounds and as underestimates. The percentage of naive T cells measured by flow cytometry correlated strongly with observed TCR beta diversity. Compared with the aged group, the long-lived group had more naive CD4+ T cells, fewer expanded clones and increased TCR diversity, a pattern suggesting age selection. Donor CMV infection status was unknown, potentially confounding age-related changes in expanded clonotypes.

From its cysteine to its phenylalanine, the CDR3 spans 13 amino acids. Just the 39-base CDR3 DNA is kept, in frame starting at base 1. The junction shows trimming of 5 bases on V and 1 base on J, plus 9 bases between the germline ends. CDR1 and CDR2 (SGHAT, FQNNGV) derive from the germline V gene. The library came from 5' RACE. The sequencer listed for this sample is Illumina HiSeq 2500. A second PCR of about 6 to 11 cycles was performed with a sample-barcoded 5' primer and a J-beta primer mix. A unique molecular identifier was introduced onto each TCR beta cDNA molecule by a template-switch 5' adaptor carrying 12 random nucleotides. Each sample yielded at least 2.5 million CDR3-containing paired-end reads. First-strand cDNA was synthesized from all RNA with the Mint cDNA synthesis kit, primed by a TRBC-specific oligonucleotide. All cDNA was treated with uracil-DNA glycosylase and then went through a first 18-cycle PCR with the universal primers M1SS and BC2_uni_R. Regarding the original processing steps: Normalization of each sample was performed by random selection of 1 million high-quality reads, each carrying a distinct molecular identifier. Instead of being binned into consensus sequences, reads with shared molecular identifiers were discarded. CDR3 identification, clonotype clustering and error correction used MiTCR with a Q25 quality threshold and the strictest error-elimination algorithm. A nonparametric unseen species model using Euler transformation provided a lower-bound estimate of total TCR beta diversity. TCRdb took the public reads, trimmed them with fastp at Q25, ran MiXCR for clone calling and kept in-frame beta chains. Identical CDR3 protein sequences are pooled into one entry, listed with their most common genes and DNA. None of the V and J calls come from the authors' own analysis; TCRdb made them. In this sample the table shows around 1.5 million distinct CDR3 sequences, about 35% of which occur a single time. The ten largest clones capture roughly 12% of the sample.

The donors were about 40 Caucasian individuals from Russia, aged roughly 6 to 90 years, who were systemically healthy. Each donor gave 9 to 10 milliliters of peripheral blood, collected into EDTA-treated Vacutainer tubes. PBMCs were isolated by Ficoll-Paque density-gradient centrifugation, with at least 6 million obtained per sample. Total RNA was extracted from PBMCs with Trizol reagent, with at least 6 micrograms obtained per sample. For every donor, an aliquot of PBMCs went through flow cytometry to measure the percentages of naive CD45RAhigh/CD27high T cells. This clonotype occurred many times. Its antigen is still unknown. No clone much larger than this one lies a single base away; base qualities are absent.

Material for sequencing was blood. The rearranged chain carries TRBV11-2 and TRBJ2-7; a confident D gene designation cannot be given. The source of this sequence is a woman under 40 in good health. The CDR3 corresponds to CASSLSWSYEQYF. The nucleotide sequence is TGTGCCAGCAGCCTCTCGTGGTCCTACGAGCAGTACTTC.